A selection of T cell receptor beta chains follows, all from one sample in a study of cytomegalovirus exposure and HLA in healthy donors. This table comes from immunoSEQ multiplex PCR, and its TCRdb copy is limited to in-frame clones, with some not included. Among about 150,000 clones listed, less than 90% were seen once. Sample: PBMCs. These TCRs come from a male donor in good health and CMV-seropositive. CDR3s include the opening cysteine and the closing phenylalanine or tryptophan. D genes are given only for firm matches. Some rows mark clone size as missing; the rest say once, few, many or name a class of expanded clone.

>TRBD2|TRBV7-7|NA|TRBJ2-7
CASSLGPSGSLYEQYF
TGTGCTAGCAGCTTAGGTCCTAGCGGGAGTCTGTACGAGCAGTACTTC
>TRBD2|TRBV7-8|once|TRBJ2-3
CASSLARLAASTDTQYF
TGTGCCAGCAGCTTAGCGAGACTAGCGGCTAGCACAGATACGCAGTATTTT
>NA|TRBV29-1|NA|TRBJ2-7
CSVDGGRSYEQYF
TGCAGCGTTGATGGAGGCAGATCCTACGAGCAGTACTTC
>NA|TRBV5-5|once|TRBJ1-2
CASSFDGGAGYGYTF
TGTGCCAGCAGCTTTGATGGGGGGGCAGGATATGGCTACACCTTC
>NA|TRBV6-1|NA|TRBJ2-2
CASSENMAGELFF
TGTGCCAGCAGCGAAAACATGGCCGGGGAGCTGTTTTTT
>NA|TRBV5-5|once|TRBJ1-2
CASSWGEMTTSQGYTF
TGTGCCAGCAGCTGGGGGGAGATGACTACTAGTCAGGGCTACACCTTC
>NA|TRBV28|NA|TRBJ2-7
CASRTGSSYEQYF
TGTGCCAGCAGGACAGGTTCCTCCTACGAGCAGTACTTC
>TRBD2|TRBV30|NA|TRBJ2-7
CAWNLLAVNEQYF
TGTGCCTGGAACCTCCTAGCGGTCAACGAGCAGTACTTC
>TRBD1|TRBV5-4|NA|TRBJ1-2
CASSRGQGAGYGYTF
TGTGCCAGCAGCCGAGGACAGGGAGCTGGGTATGGCTACACCTTC
>NA|TRBV7-2|once|TRBJ2-3
CASSPRTDTQYF
TGTGCCAGCTCCCCCCGGACAGATACGCAGTATTTT
>NA|TRBV6-5|few|TRBJ1-2
CASSPDSSNYGYTF
TGTGCCAGCAGCCCGGACAGCTCTAACTATGGCTACACCTTC
>TRBD1|TRBV2|few|TRBJ2-3
CASLSGTGTDTQYF
TGTGCCAGCCTTTCCGGGACAGGCACAGATACGCAGTATTTT
>TRBD2|TRBV27|NA|TRBJ2-7
CASTPSGPPKEQYF
TGTGCCAGCACCCCTAGCGGTCCACCAAAGGAGCAGTACTTC
>NA|TRBV9|NA|TRBJ2-7
CASSVGTTHYEQYF
TGTGCCAGCAGCGTAGGGACTACACACTACGAGCAGTACTTC
>NA|TRBV7-2|NA|TRBJ2-7
CASSFAPGSYEQYF
TGTGCCAGCAGCTTTGCCCCCGGGAGCTACGAGCAGTACTTC
>TRBD2|TRBV11-3|few|TRBJ2-2
CASSHGTTNTGELFF
TGTGCCAGCAGCCACGGGACTACGAACACCGGGGAGCTGTTTTTT
>NA|TRBV27|NA|TRBJ1-6
CASSLGRNSPLHF
TGTGCCAGCAGTTTAGGTAGAAATTCACCCCTCCACTTT
>TRBD2|TRBV4-1|once|TRBJ2-1
CASSQDKGPSGINEQFF
TGCGCCAGCAGCCAAGATAAAGGGCCTAGCGGGATTAATGAGCAGTTCTTC
>TRBD2|TRBV4-3|once|TRBJ2-1
CASSQDGEREGRYEQFF
TGCGCCAGCAGCCAAGATGGTGAGCGGGAGGGCCGCTATGAGCAGTTCTTC
>TRBD2|TRBV2|NA|TRBJ2-1
CASSVGLAGPLAEQFF
TGTGCCAGCAGTGTAGGACTAGCGGGCCCCCTGGCTGAGCAGTTCTTC
>NA|TRBV25-1|NA|TRBJ2-5
CASSDPRERETQYF
TGTGCCAGCAGTGACCCCCGCGAGAGGGAGACCCAGTACTTC
>NA|TRBV7-9|NA|TRBJ1-4
CSSSLGGREKLFF
TGTTCCAGCAGCTTAGGGGGGCGAGAAAAACTGTTTTTT
>NA|TRBV7-8|once|TRBJ1-1
CASSFNRVTEAFF
TGTGCCAGCAGCTTCAACAGGGTCACTGAAGCTTTCTTT
>NA|TRBV19|NA|TRBJ2-5
CASSIRGPPPREGSQETQYF
TGTGCCAGTAGTATTCGTGGCCCACCTCCGCGGGAAGGATCCCAAGAGACCCAGTACTTC
>NA|TRBV25-1|NA|TRBJ2-7
CASLGATYEQYF
TGTGCCAGCCTAGGGGCAACCTACGAGCAGTACTTC
>TRBD2|TRBV28|few|TRBJ2-1
CASSRDLLAGVNEQFF
TGTGCCAGCAGTCGAGACCTACTAGCGGGAGTCAATGAGCAGTTCTTC
>NA|TRBV7-2|NA|TRBJ2-7
CASRTQGNGWYEQYF
TGTGCCAGCAGGACACAGGGTAACGGGTGGTACGAGCAGTACTTC
>TRBD1|TRBV28|NA|TRBJ1-4
CASASGQINEKLFF
TGTGCCAGCGCCTCGGGACAGATAAATGAAAAACTGTTTTTT
>TRBD1|TRBV25-1|few|TRBJ1-5
CASRPDPQGGSNQPQHF
TGTGCCAGCCGCCCAGACCCACAGGGGGGTAGCAATCAGCCCCAGCATTTT
>NA|TRBV4-1|NA|TRBJ2-5
CASSHTQGQGETQYF
TGCGCCAGCAGCCACACCCAGGGGCAGGGGGAGACCCAGTACTTC
>TRBD2|TRBV2|few|TRBJ2-7
CASFLAGNSYEQYF
TGTGCCAGCTTTTTAGCGGGAAACTCCTACGAGCAGTACTTC
>TRBD2|TRBV7-6|NA|TRBJ2-5
CASSVTPQGREETQYF
TGTGCCAGCAGCGTTACCCCTCAAGGGAGGGAAGAGACCCAGTACTTC
>TRBD1|TRBV19|NA|TRBJ1-5
CASSRQGRQPQHF
TGTGCCAGTAGCCGACAGGGGAGGCAGCCCCAGCATTTT
>NA|TRBV7-9|once|TRBJ2-5
CASSWGQGQETQYF
TGTGCCAGCAGCTGGGGTCAGGGTCAAGAGACCCAGTACTTC
>TRBD2|TRBV19|NA|TRBJ2-5
CASTSGTSLQETQYF
TGTGCCAGTACAAGCGGGACCAGCCTCCAAGAGACCCAGTACTTC
>NA|TRBV15|NA|TRBJ2-7
CATSRVDSYEQYF
TGTGCCACCAGCAGGGTAGACAGTTACGAGCAGTACTTC
>TRBD2|TRBV4-1|NA|TRBJ2-2
CASSQGSLAGASGELFF
TGCGCCAGCAGCCAAGGATCTCTAGCGGGAGCGTCCGGGGAGCTGTTTTTT
>NA|TRBV2|NA|TRBJ1-1
CASSAKYTEAFF
TGTGCCAGCAGTGCCAAATACACTGAAGCTTTCTTT
>TRBD2|TRBV6-5|NA|TRBJ2-1
CASTRLAGDYEQFF
TGTGCCAGCACTAGGCTAGCGGGAGACTATGAGCAGTTCTTC